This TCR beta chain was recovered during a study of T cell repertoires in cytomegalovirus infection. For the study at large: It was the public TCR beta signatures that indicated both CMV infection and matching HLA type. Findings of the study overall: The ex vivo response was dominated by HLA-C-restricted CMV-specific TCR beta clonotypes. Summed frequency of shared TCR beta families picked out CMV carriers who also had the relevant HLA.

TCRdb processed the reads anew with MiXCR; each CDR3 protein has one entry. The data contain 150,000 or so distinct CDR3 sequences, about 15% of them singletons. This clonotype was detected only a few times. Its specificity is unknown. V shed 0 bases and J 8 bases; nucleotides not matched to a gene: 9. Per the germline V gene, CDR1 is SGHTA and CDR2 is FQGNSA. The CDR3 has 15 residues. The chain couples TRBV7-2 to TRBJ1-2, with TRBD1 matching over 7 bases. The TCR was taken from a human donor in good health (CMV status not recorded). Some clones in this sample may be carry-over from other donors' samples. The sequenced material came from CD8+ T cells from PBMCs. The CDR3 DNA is TGTGCCAGCAGCTTAGCACAGGGGATCAATGGAGGCTACACCTTC. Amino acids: CASSLAQGINGGYTF.